Sequencing of this T cell receptor beta chain was carried out in a study of CD8+ T cells in alopecia areata. The study, taken as a whole, reports: Persistence during tofacitinib was seen for many expanded lesional clones in scalp and blood.

A word on this clone: The antigen remains unidentified.

Treatment indicated: oral pan-JAK inhibitor, 5-10 mg twice daily. Alopecia areata patients provided lesional scalp punch biopsies and peripheral blood, both collected for the study. PBMC-derived CD4+ and CD8+ T cells were sorted. cDNA serving as the sequencing template came from extracted, reverse transcribed RNA. Produced via immunoSEQ multiplex PCR; TCRdb's table is partial and in-frame only. The sample carries 170,000 or so clones, under 60% recorded once. The length of the CDR3 is 14 residues. The germline V gene encodes CDR1 GTSNPN and CDR2 SVGIG (reference sequence). The ends were cut back, 2 bases at V and 1 base at J, with 11 bases in the middle.

This sample comprised CD8+ T cells sorted from blood, obtained at week 24, from a patient treated with tofacitinib. The receptor's source is a human donor with alopecia areata. The V and J genes are TRBV30 and TRBJ1-1; D is undetermined. CDR3 sequence (DNA): TGTGCCTGGAGTATATCCCCCGGGAACACTGAAGCTTTCTTT. It yields the protein CAWSISPGNTEAFF.